A selection of T cell receptor beta chains follows, all from one sample in a study of shared clonotypes between healthy human individuals. The table came from immunoSEQ multiplex PCR; TCRdb's copy has only in-frame clones and leaves some out. The sample has some 2.1 million clones, 80% to 95% seen once; the top ten hold under 2%. The sample was naive CD8+ T cells from PBMCs. These receptors were collected from a man aged 18 to 30 in good health. Some clones in this sample may be carry-over from other donors' samples. The CDR3 runs from the conserved cysteine through the conserved F or W. D genes are given only for firm matches. Clone size is given for some rows only: seen once, a few or many times, or a class if the clone is expanded.

CASTGVGEKLFF | TGTGCCAGCACAGGGGTGGGTGAAAAACTGTTTTTT | TRBJ1-4 | TRBV19 | TRBD1 | NA
CASSMALAGIYNEQFF | TGTGCCAGTAGTATGGCGCTAGCGGGGATCTACAATGAGCAGTTCTTC | TRBJ2-1 | TRBV19 | TRBD2 | NA
CASSGGIITSGNTIYF | TGCGCCAGCAGCGGAGGGATCATTACCTCTGGAAACACCATATATTTT | TRBJ1-3 | TRBV5-1 | NA | NA
CAWSWWVQSHEQFF | TGTGCCTGGAGTTGGTGGGTGCAGAGCCATGAGCAGTTCTTC | TRBJ2-1 | TRBV30 | NA | NA
CASTFRGGQETQYF | TGTGCCAGCACCTTCCGGGGCGGACAAGAGACCCAGTACTTC | TRBJ2-5 | TRBV28 | NA | NA
CASSLGRGPGTEAFF | TGTGCCAGCAGCTTGGGTCGGGGCCCGGGGACTGAAGCTTTCTTT | TRBJ1-1 | TRBV7-9 | NA | NA
CASSLVGGPNQPQHF | TGTGCCAGCAGCTTAGTGGGGGGCCCCAACCAGCCCCAGCATTTT | TRBJ1-5 | TRBV7-9 | NA | NA
CASSPTDRFYEQYF | TGTGCCAGCAGCCCGACGGACAGGTTCTACGAGCAGTACTTC | TRBJ2-7 | TRBV9 | TRBD1 | NA
CASSPGQSGTDTQYF | TGTGCCAGCAGCCCTGGACAAAGTGGCACAGATACGCAGTATTTT | TRBJ2-3 | TRBV7-2 | NA | NA
CASSFASTGGNEQFF | TGCGCCAGCAGCTTTGCCTCGACAGGCGGAAATGAGCAGTTCTTC | TRBJ2-1 | TRBV5-1 | NA | once
CASSSLAGANTGELFF | TGTGCCAGCAGCTCGCTAGCGGGAGCGAACACCGGGGAGCTGTTTTTT | TRBJ2-2 | TRBV9 | TRBD2 | NA
CASSVAVAGRGTDTQYF | TGTGCCAGCAGCGTAGCGGTAGCGGGTAGGGGCACAGATACGCAGTATTTT | TRBJ2-3 | TRBV9 | TRBD2 | NA
CASRMGQGAWEQYF | TGTGCCAGCAGGATGGGACAGGGGGCCTGGGAGCAGTACTTC | TRBJ2-7 | TRBV6-1 | TRBD1 | NA
CASSPGTSGTYNEQFF | TGTGCCAGCTCACCGGGGACTAGCGGTACATACAATGAGCAGTTCTTC | TRBJ2-1 | TRBV18 | TRBD2 | NA
CASSFRQGVQETQYF | TGTGCCAGCAGTTTCCGACAGGGGGTTCAAGAGACCCAGTACTTC | TRBJ2-5 | TRBV27 | TRBD1 | NA
CASSLRLEGQPQHF | TGTGCCAGCAGCTTACGCCTGGAGGGACAGCCCCAGCATTTT | TRBJ1-5 | TRBV7-2 | NA | NA
CATREGPEGPFDEQFF | TGTGCCACCAGAGAAGGTCCGGAGGGCCCCTTCGATGAGCAGTTCTTC | TRBJ2-1 | TRBV15 | NA | NA
CASSFGTSSTDTQYF | TGTGCCAGCAGCTTCGGGACTTCTAGCACAGATACGCAGTATTTT | TRBJ2-3 | TRBV5-6 | NA | few
CASSPGPDSLGEQYF | TGTGCCAGCAGCCCCGGCCCGGACAGTTTAGGGGAGCAGTACTTC | TRBJ2-7 | TRBV7-9 | NA | NA
CASSSGTVAPDTQYF | TGCGCCAGCAGCTCCGGGACCGTCGCCCCAGATACGCAGTATTTT | TRBJ2-3 | TRBV4-1 | NA | once
CASSPVGQGQETQYF | TGCGCCAGCAGCCCAGTTGGACAGGGACAAGAGACCCAGTACTTC | TRBJ2-5 | TRBV4-1 | TRBD1 | NA
CASSLGGGPQHF | TGTGCCAGCAGTTTAGGGGGTGGGCCCCAGCATTTT | TRBJ1-5 | TRBV27 | NA | NA
CASSIGGRRDQPQHF | TGTGCCAGTAGTATAGGGGGACGGAGGGATCAGCCCCAGCATTTT | TRBJ1-5 | TRBV19 | NA | once
CASREREFYEQYF | TGTGCCAGTAGGGAGCGGGAGTTCTACGAGCAGTACTTC | TRBJ2-7 | TRBV19 | TRBD2 | NA